Included here is one T cell receptor (beta chain) sequence, with context. TCRdb's table, derived via immunoSEQ multiplex PCR, lists solely in-frame clones and lacks some. The repertoire holds more than 25,000 clones, with 84% as singletons. The data were obtained in a study of blood T cell repertoires in COVID-19. Study information: Sites across the United States, Italy and Spain contributed samples from acute and convalescent COVID-19.

The germline V gene has CDR1 SGHVS and CDR2 FNYEAQ. Unmatched junction bases numbered 6, after V lost 5 bases and J lost 3 bases. The CDR3 runs to 14 residues. This chain links TRBV7-6 with TRBJ2-5; 7 nucleotides line up with TRBD1. This TCR derives from a man older than 75 with active COVID-19. Sequencing was done on a sample of peripheral blood. CDR3 loop: CASSPRQGEETQYF. The CDR3 DNA reads TGTGCCAGCAGCCCAAGACAGGGCGAAGAGACCCAGTACTTC.